This entry is about one T cell receptor (beta chain). The sample is drawn from a study of blood T cell repertoires in COVID-19. CDR1 and CDR2 from the germline V gene are SGHDN and FVKESK. The CDR3 contains 14 residues. The V gene lost 7 bases and the J gene lost 5 bases, with 14 bases spanning the gap. Sequenced by immunoSEQ multiplex PCR; TCRdb stores in-frame clones only, minus some. The sample holds 350,000 or so clones, about nine tenths seen once. It was during active infection that Seattle patients were enrolled and then longitudinally followed. Sequenced: peripheral blood. The chain joins TRBV14 to TRBJ2-2, with D possibly matching TRBD1 (5 bases). The source is a woman aged 55-69 years with COVID-19, enrolled during active disease. CDR3 residues: CASTRQGATGELFF. CDR3 nucleotide sequence: TGTGCCAGCACCCGGCAAGGGGCGACCGGGGAGCTGTTTTTT.